The rows below give T cell receptor beta chains drawn from one sample of a study of T-cell memory formation after mild COVID-19. TCRdb fed the 5' RACE reads into MiXCR, producing one record per CDR3 protein. The sample carries under 650,000 distinct CDR3 sequences, roughly 18% recorded once. The sample taken for sequencing was PBMCs or a T cell subset sorted from them (not recorded which). The receptors here all came from an adult woman who had mild COVID-19 (a few samples of this study predate the infection). Cell type and time point are not known. Each CDR3 is given with its conserved first and last residue. Size values are once, few and many counts, or a class for expanded clones, and some rows have none.

few	TRBV3-1	TRBJ2-1	CASSLDYLAYNEQFF
few	TRBV6-5	TRBJ1-4	CASSYSRTHEKLFF
-	TRBV5-1	TRBJ2-3	CASSATTPTDTQYF
-	TRBV12-3/TRBV12-4	TRBJ1-3	CASRFRPPSGNTIYF
-	TRBV5-1	TRBJ1-1	CASSFIGLQNTEAFF
-	TRBV27	TRBJ1-2	CASRDRASNGYTF
many	TRBV12-3/TRBV12-4	TRBJ1-2	CASSLRPNYGYTF
few	TRBV7-2	TRBJ1-2	CASSRPPGYGYTF
few	TRBV7-6	TRBJ1-1	CASSAAGTGRDTEAFF
-	TRBV9	TRBJ2-7	CASSVDGRVSYEQYF
-	TRBV20-1	TRBJ2-7	CSAAPRDGYEQYF